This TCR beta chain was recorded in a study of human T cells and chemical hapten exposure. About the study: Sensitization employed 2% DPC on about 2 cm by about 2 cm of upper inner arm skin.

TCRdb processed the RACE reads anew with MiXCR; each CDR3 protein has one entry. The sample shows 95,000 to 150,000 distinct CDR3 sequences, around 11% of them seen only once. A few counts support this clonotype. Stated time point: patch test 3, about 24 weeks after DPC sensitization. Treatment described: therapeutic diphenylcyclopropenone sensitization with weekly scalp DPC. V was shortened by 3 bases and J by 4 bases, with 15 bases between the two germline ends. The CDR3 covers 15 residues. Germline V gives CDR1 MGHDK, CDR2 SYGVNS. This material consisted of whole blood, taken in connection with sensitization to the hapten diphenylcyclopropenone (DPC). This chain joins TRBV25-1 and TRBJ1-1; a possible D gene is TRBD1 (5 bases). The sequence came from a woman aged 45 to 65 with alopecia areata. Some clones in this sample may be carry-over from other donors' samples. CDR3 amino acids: CASSEGLLFSTEAFF. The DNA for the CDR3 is TGTGCCAGCAGTGAGGGACTGCTGTTCAGCACTGAAGCTTTCTTT.